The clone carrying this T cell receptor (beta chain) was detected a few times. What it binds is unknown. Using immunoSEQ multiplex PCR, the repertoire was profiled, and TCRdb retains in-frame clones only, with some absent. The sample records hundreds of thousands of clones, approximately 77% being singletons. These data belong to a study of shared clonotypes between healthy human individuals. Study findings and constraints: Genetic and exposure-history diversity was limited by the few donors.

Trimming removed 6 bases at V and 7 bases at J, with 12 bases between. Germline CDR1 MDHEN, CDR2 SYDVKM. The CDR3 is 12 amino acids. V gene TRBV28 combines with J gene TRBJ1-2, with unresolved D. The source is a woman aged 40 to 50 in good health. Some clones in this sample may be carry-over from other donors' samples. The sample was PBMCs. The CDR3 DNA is TGTGCCAGCAGCCCAAGTGAGGTTGGCTACACCTTC. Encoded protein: CASSPSEVGYTF.